The 10 T cell receptor beta chains in this list originate from one sample, sequenced in a study of blood T cell repertoires in COVID-19. The protocol was immunoSEQ multiplex PCR, while the TCRdb copy is restricted to in-frame clones and leaves out a portion. Here the sample spans about 380,000 clones, roughly 85% being singletons. Sequencing was carried out using peripheral blood. Every receptor here comes from a woman aged 18 to 35 with acute or convalescent COVID-19.

The chain uses TRBV30 and TRBJ2-7; TRBD2 might be the D (5 bases). The CDR3 consists of 13 residues. Germline loops: CDR1 GTSNPN, CDR2 SVGIG (reference sequence). Trimming took 4 bases from V and 0 from J, leaving 10 bases between them. The CDR3 spells CAWTRGNSYEQYF. Here the CDR3 DNA reads TGTGCCTGGACACGAGGGAACTCCTACGAGCAGTACTTC.

This chain connects TRBV4-1 to TRBJ2-2; D gene uncertain. Trimming pared 0 bases from V and 1 base from J, leaving 3 bases between. The CDR3 loop spans 14 amino acids. Per the germline V gene, CDR1 is MGHRA and CDR2 is YSYEKL. In DNA form, the CDR3 reads TGCGCCAGCAGCCAAGACCAGAACACCGGGGAGCTGTTTTTT. Translation gives CASSQDQNTGELFF.

The chain has TRBV19 and TRBJ1-5; D unresolved. Per germline, CDR1 LNHDA and CDR2 SQIVND (reference sequence). This CDR3 contains 15 residues. Trimming pared 6 bases from V and 5 bases from J, leaving 17 bases between. The CDR3 reads CASRVDFPYDQPQHF. The CDR3 DNA is TGTGCCAGTAGGGTGGACTTCCCGTACGATCAGCCCCAGCATTTT.

This rearrangement joins TRBV5-5 to TRBJ1-2; possible D gene TRBD1, 6 bases. Germline CDR1 reads SGHKS; CDR2 reads YYEKEE (reference sequence). This CDR3 contains 14 residues. V was clipped by 4 bases and J by 4 bases, with 14 bases between them. The CDR3 protein is CASSENRATYGYTF. CDR3 coding DNA: TGTGCCAGCAGCGAGAACAGGGCAACCTATGGCTACACCTTC.

This clone was seen a handful of times. The rearrangement uses TRBV20-1 and TRBJ2-7; a possible D gene is TRBD2 (6 bases). Trimming left V 3 bases short and J 6 bases short, with 18 bases between. Germline values: CDR1 DFQATT, CDR2 SNEGSKA (reference sequence). The CDR3 runs 14 residues. The CDR3 DNA reads TGCAGTGCTAGTGCCCCAGCGGGTGGGCCCGAGCAGTACTTC. Protein sequence: CSASAPAGGPEQYF.

The chain carries TRBV2 and TRBJ2-1; D is ambiguous. The V gene lost 5 bases and the J gene lost 8 bases, with 16 bases spanning the gap. CDR3 length: 14 amino acids. CDR1 SNHLY and CDR2 FYNNEI come from the germline V gene. CDR3 sequence (DNA): TGTGCCAGCAGTCAGAGAGGCCCGGTCGATGAGCAGTTCTTC. Its translation: CASSQRGPVDEQFF.

Here the CDR3 reads CTSSQDWRGGPRVTQYF. The CDR3 bases are TGCACCAGCAGCCAAGATTGGCGGGGGGGCCCCCGCGTGACCCAGTACTTC. The gene calls are TRBV1 and TRBJ2-5; the table gives TRBD2 as D, unverified against the DNA. TRBV1 is flagged as a pseudogene. The CDR3 length is 17 residues.

This chain connects TRBV4-2 to TRBJ1-5; TRBD1 is a possible D gene (6 bases). Trimming removed 2 bases at V and 5 bases at J, with 13 bases between. The CDR3 length is 15 residues. Germline-derived CDR1 and CDR2 are LGHNA and YNFKEQ. The CDR3 DNA reads TGTGCCAGCAGCCAAAAAGGGGGGGCAGATCAGCCCCAGCATTTT. Its protein is CASSQKGGADQPQHF.

There are a few counts of this clone. The chain uses TRBV2 and TRBJ2-3, with 8 bases fitting TRBD1. Per germline, CDR1 SNHLY and CDR2 FYNNEI. CDR3 length: 14 residues. The V gene end was trimmed by 5 bases and the J gene end by 4 bases; junction bases not matched to a gene: 5. CDR3 sequence: CASSFQTGADTQYF. In DNA, the CDR3 is TGTGCCAGCAGTTTCCAGACAGGGGCAGATACGCAGTATTTT. The full variable domain, completed using reference TRBV2 and TRBJ2-3, is EPEVTQTPSHQVTQMGQEVILRCVPISNHLYFYWYRQILGQKVEFLVSFYNNEISEKSEIFDDQFSVERPDGSNFTLKIRSTKLEDSAMYFCASSFQTGADTQYFGPGTRLTVL.

This chain connects TRBV6-5 to TRBJ2-7; TRBD2 might be the D (5 bases). The length of the CDR3 is 12 residues. V lost 7 bases to trimming and J lost 7 bases, with 14 bases between them. CDR1 MNHEY and CDR2 SVGAGI come from the germline V gene. CDR3 in amino acids: CASMAGGKEQYF. CDR3 sequence (DNA): TGTGCCAGCATGGCAGGAGGAAAGGAGCAGTACTTC.